Below, 9 T cell receptor beta chains from the same sample are listed, as sequenced in a study of blood T cell repertoires in COVID-19. Only in-frame clones appear in the TCRdb table, and some are missing; sequencing was by immunoSEQ multiplex PCR. The data show about 260,000 clones, about 80% seen once. The material sequenced was peripheral blood. Receptors originate from a woman aged 80 or over with acute or convalescent COVID-19.

V usage is TRBV28 and J usage is TRBJ2-3; 7 bases fit TRBD2. V dropped 4 bases and J dropped 10; count of bases not matched to a gene: 17. The germline V gene encodes CDR1 MDHEN and CDR2 SYDVKM. The CDR3 has 16 residues. The DNA of the CDR3 is TGTGCCAGCAGTTACTCCGGGACTAAGTCTACGGTCGCGCAGTATTTT. This translates into CASSYSGTKSTVAQYF.

The gene calls are TRBV24-1 and TRBJ1-5; the match to TRBD1 covers 7 bases. CDR1 is KGHDR and CDR2 is SFDVKD in the germline V gene. With V trimmed by 7 bases and J by 1 base, 15 bases remained unmatched. CDR3 size: 18 residues. This chain's CDR3 is CATRSRGRAQGSNQPQHF. The CDR3 DNA is TGTGCCACCAGGTCGAGGGGGCGCGCACAGGGGAGCAATCAGCCCCAGCATTTT.

The rearrangement uses TRBV5-6 and TRBJ1-1; 7 positions agree with TRBD1. Trimming cost V 4 bases and J 0 bases; bases outside gene matches: 9. CDR1 is SGHDT and CDR2 is YYEEEE in the germline V gene. This CDR3 is built from 16 residues. CDR3 region: CASSPTTGAMNTEAFF. Written as DNA, the CDR3 is TGTGCCAGCAGCCCAACCACAGGGGCCATGAACACTGAAGCTTTCTTT.

The rearrangement links TRBV18 to TRBJ1-3, with 7 nucleotides matching TRBD1. Germline values: CDR1 KGHSH, CDR2 LQKENI. The CDR3 totals 15 residues. The V segment lost 5 bases and the J segment 0 bases; nucleotides outside the gene matches: 4. The CDR3 reads CASSIQGSSGNTIYF. In DNA form, the CDR3 reads TGTGCCAGCTCAATACAGGGGTCCTCTGGAAACACCATATATTTT.

The chain has TRBV7-2 and TRBJ1-4, with 10 positions matching TRBD1. Per the germline V gene, CDR1 is SGHTA and CDR2 is FQGNSA. The CDR3 is 15 residues long. J lost 7 bases, V lost 0 bases, and 2 bases had no gene match. CDR3 sequence: CASSLAGTGAEKLFF. CDR3 nucleotide sequence: TGTGCCAGCAGCTTAGCCGGGACAGGGGCTGAAAAACTGTTTTTT.

The gene calls are TRBV3-1 (or the pseudogene TRBV3-2) and TRBJ2-5, with TRBD1 matching 11 bases. V shed 4 bases and J 4 bases; nucleotides not matched to a gene: 5. The CDR3 length is 15 residues. In germline, CDR1 is LGHDT, CDR2 YNNKEL (reference sequence). The CDR3 bases are TGTGCCAGCAGCCGTCCCGGGACAGGGGGAGAGACCCAGTACTTC. Translated: CASSRPGTGGETQYF.

The J gene is TRBJ2-7, the V gene TRBV7-3; 8 nucleotides agree with TRBD2. The junction had 5 bases not matched to a gene; V was cut back by 5 bases and J by 5 bases. This CDR3 has 13 amino acids. From germline, CDR1 is SGHTA and CDR2 FQGTGA. Here the CDR3 DNA reads TGTGCCAGCAGCCTCCGGGAGGGGAACGAGCAGTACTTC. Protein product: CASSLREGNEQYF.

This chain links TRBV5-1 with TRBJ2-7; TRBD2 agrees at 11 bases. J was trimmed by 4 bases and V by 0 bases; bases with no gene match: 0. Per germline, CDR1 SGHRS and CDR2 YFSETQ. The CDR3 contains 14 residues. The CDR3 bases are TGCGCCAGCAGCTTGGGGACTAGCGGGTACGAGCAGTACTTC. This encodes CASSLGTSGYEQYF.

The chain's CDR3 is CASSRGMLGADEQFF. The CDR3 coding sequence is TGCGCCAGCAGCCGAGGCATGCTCGGCGCCGATGAGCAGTTCTTC. V is TRBV4-3 and J is TRBJ2-1, with D uncertain. The CDR3 has 15 residues. Germline CDR1 reads LGHNA; CDR2 reads YSLEER. V gave up 4 bases and J gave up 8 bases, with 18 bases separating them.